The present T cell receptor (beta chain) was sequenced within a study of T cells after yellow fever vaccination. About the research overall: Some fractions had low cell numbers, and these were prepared with SMART-Seq v4 Ultra Low Input. Study findings and constraints: When the response was secondary, it was weaker but reached its peak faster, day 5 versus 15.

As for this clonotype: The antigen remains unidentified.

TCRdb processed the 5' RACE reads anew with MiXCR; each CDR3 protein has one entry. The table has under 550,000 distinct CDR3 sequences, roughly 22% seen once. The CDR3 contains 15 residues. V lost 2 bases, J lost 1 base, and 10 bases lay in between. CDR1 is SSHAT, CDR2 FNYEAQ, per germline (reference sequence). This receptor was identified in a man aged 18-30 years who received the YFV17D yellow fever vaccine. The chain employs TRBV7-7 and TRBJ2-3; D not certain. The sequencing here drew on PBMCs, taken less than 25 days after the first yellow fever vaccination. CDR3 region: CASSLTDGGTDTQYF. CDR3 in DNA: TGTGCCAGCAGCTTAACTGATGGAGGCACAGATACGCAGTATTTT.